The rows below give T cell receptor beta chains drawn from one sample of a study of T cell repertoires in cytomegalovirus infection. One entry per CDR3 protein results from TCRdb running MiXCR on the reads. The sample has some 400,000 distinct CDR3 sequences; approximately 31% are singletons. Sequencing was performed on PBMCs. The receptors shown here come from a human donor in good health (CMV status not recorded). Some clones in this sample may be carry-over from other donors' samples. The CDR3 runs from the conserved cysteine through the conserved F or W. Each record gives: CDR3 protein, CDR3 DNA, D gene, clone size, J gene, V gene. A D gene is named only where the DNA matches it firmly. Where a row states a size, it is once, few, many or the class of an expanded clone; other rows omit it.

CASSETGHGNTIYF,TGTGCCAGCAGTGAAACAGGGCATGGAAACACCATATATTTT,NA,NA,TRBJ1-3,TRBV2
CASSYHGNTGELFF,TGTGCCAGCAGTTACCACGGGAACACCGGGGAGCTGTTTTTT,NA,NA,TRBJ2-2,TRBV6-5
CAVDRGAFYGYTF,TGTGCCGTGGACAGGGGGGCGTTTTATGGCTACACCTTC,TRBD1,NA,TRBJ1-2,TRBV19
CASSPGGGSDSPLHF,TGTGCCAGCAGCCCAGGGGGGGGCTCTGATTCACCCCTCCACTTT,TRBD1,NA,TRBJ1-6,TRBV7-3
CASNGPTARRPTDTQYF,TGTGCCAGCAATGGACCCACTGCGAGACGTCCCACAGATACGCAGTATTTT,NA,NA,TRBJ2-3,TRBV2
CSARSSTAYQETQYF,TGCAGTGCTAGATCCTCGACCGCGTACCAAGAGACCCAGTACTTC,NA,few,TRBJ2-5,TRBV20-1
CASSLGRRYEQYF,TGTGCCAGCAGCTTAGGGAGGAGATACGAGCAGTACTTC,NA,many,TRBJ2-7,TRBV7-2
CASSPDRGGVVTEAFF,TGTGCCAGCAGTCCGGACAGGGGGGGAGTGGTCACTGAAGCTTTCTTT,TRBD1,NA,TRBJ1-1,TRBV5-4
CASSLSTGGYEQYF,TGTGCCAGCAGCTTAAGTACAGGGGGCTACGAGCAGTACTTC,TRBD1,many,TRBJ2-7,TRBV7-6
CASRPGGAGVDTQYF,TGTGCCAGCAGACCCGGGGGGGCGGGAGTTGATACGCAGTATTTT,TRBD2,NA,TRBJ2-3,TRBV6-1
CASSSTGGVGYTF,TGTGCCAGCAGTTCAACAGGGGGCGTTGGCTACACCTTC,TRBD1,NA,TRBJ1-2,TRBV12-3/TRBV12-4
CASSPGRGLPPYGYTF,TGTGCCAGCAGCCCTGGGCGGGGGCTGCCCCCCTATGGCTACACCTTC,NA,few,TRBJ1-2,TRBV6-5
CASKAGGAGETQYF,TGTGCCAGCAAGGCTGGGGGGGCTGGGGAGACCCAGTACTTC,NA,few,TRBJ2-5,TRBV2
CASSLGRTVQDSPLHF,TGTGCCAGCAGCTTGGGACGCACGGTACAGGATTCACCCCTCCACTTT,NA,many,TRBJ1-6,TRBV7-6
CATHLQRSGELFF,TGTGCCACGCACCTCCAACGGTCAGGGGAGCTGTTTTTT,NA,few,TRBJ2-2,TRBV28
CASSRDRGRSDYGYTF,TGTGCCAGCAGCCGGGACAGGGGGCGCAGCGACTATGGCTACACCTTC,TRBD1,many,TRBJ1-2,TRBV7-2
CATKTGHRDTGELFF,TGTGCCACCAAGACCGGCCACCGAGACACCGGGGAGCTGTTTTTT,NA,few,TRBJ2-2,TRBV15
CASSFADGDNYGYTF,TGTGCCAGCAGTTTCGCGGACGGAGATAACTATGGCTACACCTTC,NA,NA,TRBJ1-2,TRBV6-8
CSAQKAGMNTEAFF,TGCAGCGCCCAGAAGGCGGGTATGAACACTGAAGCTTTCTTT,NA,NA,TRBJ1-1,TRBV29-1
CASTPGLAGDEQYF,TGTGCCAGCACCCCGGGACTAGCGGGGGACGAGCAGTACTTC,TRBD2,NA,TRBJ2-7,TRBV28
CASSLDRRSTSYNEQFF,TGTGCCAGCAGCTTAGATCGTCGGTCTACCTCCTACAATGAGCAGTTCTTC,NA,many,TRBJ2-1,TRBV7-6
CASSLFGNSNQPQHF,TGTGCCAGCAGCTTATTTGGAAATAGCAATCAGCCCCAGCATTTT,NA,few,TRBJ1-5,TRBV7-2
CASSRAWGQPQHF,TGTGCCAGCAGCAGGGCGTGGGGTCAGCCCCAGCATTTT,NA,NA,TRBJ1-5,TRBV12-3/TRBV12-4
CASSFGGTPTRF,TGTGCCAGCAGCTTCGGAGGGACCCCGACTCGCTTT,NA,few,TRBJ1-1,TRBV7-6
CASSEPQRSNGYTF,TGCGCCAGCAGTGAACCACAAAGGAGTAATGGCTACACCTTC,NA,NA,TRBJ1-2,TRBV10-2
CASSPGDRGHEQYF,TGTGCCAGCAGCCCTGGTGACAGGGGCCACGAGCAGTACTTC,TRBD1,NA,TRBJ2-7,TRBV7-9
CSAIRISTGVSNQPQHF,TGCAGTGCCATACGGATTTCGACAGGGGTTAGCAATCAGCCCCAGCATTTT,TRBD1,NA,TRBJ1-5,TRBV20-1
CASSLQGAVLHEQYF,TGTGCCAGCAGCCTACAGGGGGCCGTTTTGCACGAGCAGTACTTC,TRBD1,few,TRBJ2-7,TRBV27
CASSLALGAGELFF,TGTGCCAGCAGCTTAGCCCTTGGCGCCGGGGAGCTGTTTTTT,NA,many,TRBJ2-2,TRBV7-2
CASTERLIISDTKYF,TGTGCCAGCACGGAAAGACTTATAATTTCAGATACGAAGTATTTT,NA,once,TRBJ2-3,TRBV11-2
CASSSPGQGSWGSTF,TGTGCCAGCAGTTCACCGGGACAGGGGTCGTGGGGCTCCACCTTC,TRBD1,NA,TRBJ1-2,TRBV27
CASSGSTGELFF,TGTGCCAGCAGCGGTTCGACCGGGGAGCTGTTTTTT,NA,NA,TRBJ2-2,TRBV7-9
CASSLGFGVQAYEQYF,TGTGCCAGCAGCTTAGGATTCGGAGTTCAAGCCTACGAGCAGTACTTC,NA,many,TRBJ2-7,TRBV7-2
CASSYDNLRETQYF,TGTGCCAGCAGTTATGACAACTTGAGAGAGACCCAGTACTTC,NA,NA,TRBJ2-5,TRBV5-5
CASSEKVSQYF,TGTGCCAGCAGTGAAAAGGTCTCGCAGTATTTT,NA,NA,TRBJ2-3,TRBV6-1
CASSVGNTEAFF,TGTGCCAGCAGTGTGGGGAACACTGAAGCTTTCTTT,NA,few,TRBJ1-1,TRBV6-1
CASSPGQGRKPYEQYF,TGTGCCAGCAGTCCGGGACAGGGGCGTAAGCCCTACGAGCAGTACTTC,TRBD1,NA,TRBJ2-7,TRBV6-6
CASSLISLNTEAFF,TGTGCCAGCAGCTTAATCAGCTTGAACACTGAAGCTTTCTTT,NA,many,TRBJ1-1,TRBV7-9
CASRMDSAYNSPLHF,TGTGCCAGCAGGATGGACAGCGCATATAATTCACCCCTCCACTTT,NA,NA,TRBJ1-6,TRBV6-1
CASSYDGTDTQYF,TGCGCCAGCAGCTACGACGGGACAGATACGCAGTATTTT,NA,NA,TRBJ2-3,TRBV4-3